The TCR beta chain under discussion was sequenced for a study of vaccination and CD4 T cells after COVID-19. The CDR3 runs 14 residues. The germline V and J ends were trimmed by 3 bases and 4 bases, with 13 bases remaining between them. The V gene's germline CDR1 is DFQATT and CDR2 SNEGSKA (reference sequence). The treatment here: roughly nine-day PBMC culture with coronavirus spike peptide pools or control peptides (ViraFEST assay). Points on this clonotype: No antigen is known for it.

CD4+ T cells that had been cultured provided DNA sequenced with the Oncomine TCR Beta short-read assay. A single record per CDR3 protein comes from TCRdb applying MiXCR to the PCR reads. The sample holds around 10,000 distinct CDR3 sequences, about 51% seen once. Sequenced material: CD4+ T cells from blood, cultured in vitro. This chain uses TRBV20-1 with TRBJ1-5; TRBD1 is a possible D gene (6 bases). The sequence was collected from a human donor who had recovered from COVID-19. The CDR3 region is CSARGTRGNQPQHF. The CDR3, as DNA: TGCAGTGCTAGGGGGACACGGGGTAATCAGCCCCAGCATTTT.